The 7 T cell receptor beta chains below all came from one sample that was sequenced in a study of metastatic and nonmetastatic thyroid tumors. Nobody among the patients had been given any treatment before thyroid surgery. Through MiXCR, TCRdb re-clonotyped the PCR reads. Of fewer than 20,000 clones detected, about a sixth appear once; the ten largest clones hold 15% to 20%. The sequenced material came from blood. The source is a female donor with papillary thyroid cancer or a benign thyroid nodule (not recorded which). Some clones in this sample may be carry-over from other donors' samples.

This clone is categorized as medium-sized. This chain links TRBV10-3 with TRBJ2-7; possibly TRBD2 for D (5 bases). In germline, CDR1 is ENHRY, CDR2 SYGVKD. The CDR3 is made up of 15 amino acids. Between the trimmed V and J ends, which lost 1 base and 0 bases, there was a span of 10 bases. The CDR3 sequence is CAISEYSGSSYEQYF. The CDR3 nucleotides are TGTGCCATCAGTGAGTACAGCGGAAGCTCCTACGAGCAGTACTTC.

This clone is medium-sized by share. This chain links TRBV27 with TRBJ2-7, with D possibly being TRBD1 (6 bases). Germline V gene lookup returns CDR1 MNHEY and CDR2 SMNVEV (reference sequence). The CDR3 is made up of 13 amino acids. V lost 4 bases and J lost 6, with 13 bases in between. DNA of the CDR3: TGTGCCAGCAGTTCGAACGACAGGTTCGAGCAGTACTTC. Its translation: CASSSNDRFEQYF.

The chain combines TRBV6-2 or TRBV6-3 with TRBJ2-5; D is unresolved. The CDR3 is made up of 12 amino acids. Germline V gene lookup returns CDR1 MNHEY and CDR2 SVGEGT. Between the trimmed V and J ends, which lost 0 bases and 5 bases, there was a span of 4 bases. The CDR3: CASSYSGETQYF. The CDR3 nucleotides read TGTGCCAGCAGTTACTCGGGGGAGACCCAGTACTTC.

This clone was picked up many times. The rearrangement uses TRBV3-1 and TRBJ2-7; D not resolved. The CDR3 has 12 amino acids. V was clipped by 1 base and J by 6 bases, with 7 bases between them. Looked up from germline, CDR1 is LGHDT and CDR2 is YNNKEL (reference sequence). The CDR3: CASSQGLVEQYF. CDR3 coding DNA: TGTGCCAGCAGCCAAGGTCTTGTCGAGCAGTACTTC.

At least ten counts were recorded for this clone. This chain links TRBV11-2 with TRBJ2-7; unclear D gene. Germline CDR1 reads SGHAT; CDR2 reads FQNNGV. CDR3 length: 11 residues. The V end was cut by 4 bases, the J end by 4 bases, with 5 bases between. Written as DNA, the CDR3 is TGTGCCAGCAGCTCCCTTTACGAGCAGTACTTC. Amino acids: CASSSLYEQYF. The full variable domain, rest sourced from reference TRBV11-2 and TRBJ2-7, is EAGVAQSPRYKIIEKRQSVAFWCNPISGHATLYWYQQILGQGPKLLIQFQNNGVVDDSQLPKDRFSAERLKGVDSTLKIQPAKLEDSAVYLCASSSLYEQYFGPGTRLTVT.

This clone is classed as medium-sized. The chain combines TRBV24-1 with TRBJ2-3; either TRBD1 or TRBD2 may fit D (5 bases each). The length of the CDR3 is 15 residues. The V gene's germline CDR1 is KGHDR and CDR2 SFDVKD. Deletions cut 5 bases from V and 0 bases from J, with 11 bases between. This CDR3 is CATSGRGTSTDTQYF. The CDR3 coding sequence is TGTGCCACCAGTGGGAGAGGGACCAGCACAGATACGCAGTATTTT.

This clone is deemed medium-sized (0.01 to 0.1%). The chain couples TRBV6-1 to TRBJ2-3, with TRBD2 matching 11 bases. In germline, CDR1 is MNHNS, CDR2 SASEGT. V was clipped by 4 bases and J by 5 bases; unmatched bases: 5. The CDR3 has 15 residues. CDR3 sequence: CASSGSGGAKDTQYF. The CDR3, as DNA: TGTGCCAGCAGTGGTAGCGGGGGGGCCAAAGATACGCAGTATTTT.